This T cell receptor (beta chain) comes out of a study of CD8 T cells in ankylosing spondylitis. TCRdb fed the 5' RACE reads into MiXCR, producing one record per CDR3 protein. The sample consists of about 270,000 distinct CDR3 sequences, 30% to 35% of them appearing once. Germline CDR1 MDHEN, CDR2 SYDVKM. The ends were cut back, 6 bases at V and 3 bases at J, with 14 bases in the middle. There are 14 residues in the CDR3. As concerns this clonotype: The target antigen is unknown.

Study-level results: As reported, disease-linked clones showed significant enrichment in matched ankylosing spondylitis synovial fluid.

Sequencing input: blood, either unsorted or a sorted T cell fraction (not recorded which). This TCR derives from a male donor with ankylosing spondylitis or in good health (not recorded which). This sequence joins TRBV28 and TRBJ1-2; perhaps TRBD1 as D (5 bases). The chain's CDR3 is CASRERGGDYGYTF. The CDR3 DNA reads as TGTGCCAGCAGGGAGAGGGGTGGAGACTATGGCTACACCTTC.